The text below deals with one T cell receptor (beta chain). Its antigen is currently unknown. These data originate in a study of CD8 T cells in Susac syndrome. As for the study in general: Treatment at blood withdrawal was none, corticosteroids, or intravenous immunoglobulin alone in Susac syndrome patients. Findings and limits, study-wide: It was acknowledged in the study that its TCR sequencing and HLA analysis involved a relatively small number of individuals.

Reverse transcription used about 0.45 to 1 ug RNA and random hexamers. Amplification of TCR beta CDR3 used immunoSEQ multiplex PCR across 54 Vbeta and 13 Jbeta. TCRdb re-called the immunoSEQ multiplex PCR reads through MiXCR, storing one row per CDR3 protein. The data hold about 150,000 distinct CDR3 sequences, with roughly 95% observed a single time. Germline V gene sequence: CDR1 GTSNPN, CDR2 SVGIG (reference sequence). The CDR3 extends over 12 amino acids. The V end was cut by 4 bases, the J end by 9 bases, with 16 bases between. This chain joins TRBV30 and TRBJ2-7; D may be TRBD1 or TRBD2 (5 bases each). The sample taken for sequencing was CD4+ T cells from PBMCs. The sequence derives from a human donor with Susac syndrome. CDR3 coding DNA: TGTGCCTGGAAGGGGCTTGCAGAGGGGCAGTACTTC. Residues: CAWKGLAEGQYF.